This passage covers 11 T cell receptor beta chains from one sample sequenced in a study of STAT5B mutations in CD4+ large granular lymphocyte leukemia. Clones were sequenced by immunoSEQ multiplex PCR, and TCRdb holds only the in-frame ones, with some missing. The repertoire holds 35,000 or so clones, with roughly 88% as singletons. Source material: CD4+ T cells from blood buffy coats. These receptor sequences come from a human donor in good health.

This chain's CDR3 is CASSPRLAGGRNEQFF. The CDR3 DNA reads as TGTGCCAGCAGCCCCAGACTAGCGGGGGGGCGTAATGAGCAGTTCTTC. The chain joins TRBV7-2 to TRBJ2-1; the match to TRBD2 covers 14 bases. This CDR3 is built from 16 residues. Germline CDR1 and CDR2: SGHTA and FQGNSA. The J segment lost 7 bases and the V segment lost 5 bases, leaving 7 bases of the junction unmatched.

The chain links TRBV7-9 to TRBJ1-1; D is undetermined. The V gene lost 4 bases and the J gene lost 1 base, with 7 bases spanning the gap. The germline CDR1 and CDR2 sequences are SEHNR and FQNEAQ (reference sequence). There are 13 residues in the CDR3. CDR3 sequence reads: CASSSSGNTEAFF. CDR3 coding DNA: TGTGCCAGCAGCTCCTCTGGGAACACTGAAGCTTTCTTT.

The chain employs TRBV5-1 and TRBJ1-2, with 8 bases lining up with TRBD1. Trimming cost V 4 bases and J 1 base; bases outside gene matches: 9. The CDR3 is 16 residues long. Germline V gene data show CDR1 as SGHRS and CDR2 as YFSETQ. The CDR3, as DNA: TGCGCCAGCAGCGAACTCAGGGGGCTAGGTAACTATGGCTACACCTTC. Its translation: CASSELRGLGNYGYTF.

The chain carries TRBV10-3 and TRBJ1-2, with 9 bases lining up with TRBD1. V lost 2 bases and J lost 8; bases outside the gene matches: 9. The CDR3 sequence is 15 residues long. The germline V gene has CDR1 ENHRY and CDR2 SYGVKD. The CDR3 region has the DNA TGTGCCATCAGTGAGCTCCGGGACAGGGTCTCCGGCTACACCTTC. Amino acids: CAISELRDRVSGYTF.

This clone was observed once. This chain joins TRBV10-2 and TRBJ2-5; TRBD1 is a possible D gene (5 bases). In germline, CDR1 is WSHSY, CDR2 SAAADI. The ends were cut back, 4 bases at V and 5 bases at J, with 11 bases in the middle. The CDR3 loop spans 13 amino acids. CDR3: CASSVENRETQYF. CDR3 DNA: TGCGCCAGCAGTGTGGAGAACAGGGAGACCCAGTACTTC.

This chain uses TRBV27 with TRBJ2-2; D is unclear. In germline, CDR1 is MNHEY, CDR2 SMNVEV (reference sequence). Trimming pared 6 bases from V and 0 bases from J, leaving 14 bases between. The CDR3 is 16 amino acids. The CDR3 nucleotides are TGTGCCAGCAGGAGGTCGAGAGTCTCGAACACCGGGGAGCTGTTTTTT. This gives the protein CASRRSRVSNTGELFF.

CDR3 sequence (DNA): TGTGCCAGCAGTTCTCGGGAGGGCCACGCAGATACGCAGTATTTT. The encoded protein is CASSSREGHADTQYF. V usage is TRBV9 and J usage is TRBJ2-3; TRBD2 agrees at 8 bases. The junction had 9 bases not matched to a gene; V was cut back by 5 bases and J by 4 bases. The CDR3 has 15 amino acids. Per the germline V gene, CDR1 is SGDLS and CDR2 is YYNGEE.

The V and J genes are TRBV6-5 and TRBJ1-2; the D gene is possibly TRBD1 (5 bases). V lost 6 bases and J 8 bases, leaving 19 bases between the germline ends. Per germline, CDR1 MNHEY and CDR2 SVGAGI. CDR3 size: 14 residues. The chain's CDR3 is CASRSDGGYGGYTF. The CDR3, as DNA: TGTGCCAGCAGATCGGACGGGGGGTACGGGGGCTACACCTTC.

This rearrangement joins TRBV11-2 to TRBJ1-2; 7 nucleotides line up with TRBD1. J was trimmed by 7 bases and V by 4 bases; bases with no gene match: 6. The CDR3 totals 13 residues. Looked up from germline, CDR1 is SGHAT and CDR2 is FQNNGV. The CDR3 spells CASSSIRGFGYTF. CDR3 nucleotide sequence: TGTGCCAGCAGCTCTATCAGGGGGTTTGGCTACACCTTC.

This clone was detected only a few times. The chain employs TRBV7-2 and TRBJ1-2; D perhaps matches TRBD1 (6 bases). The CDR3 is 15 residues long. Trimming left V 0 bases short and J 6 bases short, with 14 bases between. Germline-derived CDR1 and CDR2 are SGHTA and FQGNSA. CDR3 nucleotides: TGTGCCAGCAGCTTAGCGGTCACAGGGCGGCATGGCTACACCTTC. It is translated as CASSLAVTGRHGYTF.

The CDR3 region has the DNA TGTGCCAGCAGCGTAGCCCCGCCTGGAAGGGAGAGGCGTACGGATACGCAGTATTTT. This codes for CASSVAPPGRERRTDTQYF. The gene calls are TRBV9 and TRBJ2-3, with a possible D match to TRBD2 (5 bases). The CDR3 length is 19 residues. The V and J ends lost 0 bases and 6 bases respectively, with 26 bases between them. Germline CDR1 is SGDLS and CDR2 is YYNGEE.